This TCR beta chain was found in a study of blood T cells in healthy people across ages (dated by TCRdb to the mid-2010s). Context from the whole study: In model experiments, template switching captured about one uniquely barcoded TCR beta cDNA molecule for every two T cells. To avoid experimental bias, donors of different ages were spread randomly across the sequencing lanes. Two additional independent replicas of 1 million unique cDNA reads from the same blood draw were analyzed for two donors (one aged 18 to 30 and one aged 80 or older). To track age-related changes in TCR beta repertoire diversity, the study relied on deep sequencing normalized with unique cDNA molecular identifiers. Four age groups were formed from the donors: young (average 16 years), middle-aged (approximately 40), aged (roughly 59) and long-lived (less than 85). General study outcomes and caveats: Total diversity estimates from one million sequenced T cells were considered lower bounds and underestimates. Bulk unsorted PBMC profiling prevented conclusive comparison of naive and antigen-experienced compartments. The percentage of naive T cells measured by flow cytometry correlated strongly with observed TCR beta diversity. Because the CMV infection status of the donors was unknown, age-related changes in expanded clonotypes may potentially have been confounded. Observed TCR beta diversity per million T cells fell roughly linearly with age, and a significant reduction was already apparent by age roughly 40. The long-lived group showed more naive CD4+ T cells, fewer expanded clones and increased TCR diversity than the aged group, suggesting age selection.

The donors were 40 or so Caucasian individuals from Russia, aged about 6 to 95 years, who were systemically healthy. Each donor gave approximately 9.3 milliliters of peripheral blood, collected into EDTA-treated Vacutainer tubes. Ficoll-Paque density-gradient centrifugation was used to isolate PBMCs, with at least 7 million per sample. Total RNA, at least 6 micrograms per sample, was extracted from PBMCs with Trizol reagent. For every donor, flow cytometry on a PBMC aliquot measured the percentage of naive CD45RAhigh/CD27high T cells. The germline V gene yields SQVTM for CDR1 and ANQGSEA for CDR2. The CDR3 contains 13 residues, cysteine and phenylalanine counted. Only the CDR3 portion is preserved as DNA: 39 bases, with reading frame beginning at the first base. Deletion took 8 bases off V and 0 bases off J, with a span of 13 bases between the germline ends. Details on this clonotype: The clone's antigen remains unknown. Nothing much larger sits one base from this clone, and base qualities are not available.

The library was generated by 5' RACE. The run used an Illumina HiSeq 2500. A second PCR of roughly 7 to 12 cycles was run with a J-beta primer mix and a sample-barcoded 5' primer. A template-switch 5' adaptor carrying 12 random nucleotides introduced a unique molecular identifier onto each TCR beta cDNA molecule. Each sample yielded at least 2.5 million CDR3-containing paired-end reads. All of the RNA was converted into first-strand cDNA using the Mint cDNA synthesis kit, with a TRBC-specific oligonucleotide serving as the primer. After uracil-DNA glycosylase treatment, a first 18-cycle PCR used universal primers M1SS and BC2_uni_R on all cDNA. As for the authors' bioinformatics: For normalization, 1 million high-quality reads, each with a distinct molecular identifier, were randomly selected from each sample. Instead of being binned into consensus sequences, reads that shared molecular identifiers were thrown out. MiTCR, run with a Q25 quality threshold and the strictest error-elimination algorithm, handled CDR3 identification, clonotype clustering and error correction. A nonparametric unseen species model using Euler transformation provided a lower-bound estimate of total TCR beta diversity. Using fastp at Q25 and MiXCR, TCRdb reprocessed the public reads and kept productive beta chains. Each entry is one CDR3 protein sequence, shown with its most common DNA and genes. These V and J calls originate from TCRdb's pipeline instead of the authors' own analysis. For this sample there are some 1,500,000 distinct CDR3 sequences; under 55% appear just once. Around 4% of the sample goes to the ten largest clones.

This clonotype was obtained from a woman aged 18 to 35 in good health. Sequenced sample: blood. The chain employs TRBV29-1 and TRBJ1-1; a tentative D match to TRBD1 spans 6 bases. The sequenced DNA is TGCAGCTCGGCTAGGGGGGTGAACACTGAAGCTTTCTTT. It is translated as CSSARGVNTEAFF.